The clone carrying this T cell receptor (beta chain) was seen only a few times. These data originate in a study of beta chain features in type 1 diabetes. The authors reverse transcribed all of the isolated RNA, so sequencing captured expressed TCRB transcripts. This table comes from immunoSEQ multiplex PCR, and its TCRdb copy is limited to in-frame clones, with some not included. The sample includes hundreds of thousands of clones, 15% to 20% seen only once; the top ten take 0.023%. The CDR3 totals 15 residues. The germline V and J ends were trimmed by 3 bases and 1 base, with 11 bases remaining between them. Germline V gene sequence: CDR1 SGDLS, CDR2 YYNGEE.

This receptor was taken from a woman aged 18-35 years in good health. Sequencing was carried out using naive CD4+ T cells from blood. The V gene is TRBV9, the J gene TRBJ2-1; D is unclear. In DNA, the CDR3 is TGTGCCAGCAGCGGAGGTATGGGATCCTACAATGAGCAGTTCTTC. Protein: CASSGGMGSYNEQFF.